The T cell receptor beta chain under discussion was sequenced for a study of cytomegalovirus exposure and HLA in healthy donors. Study-level background: Earlier, almost 120 million unique TCR beta sequences were recovered from about 200 million T cells by an analysis.

Notes on the study in general: Earlier analysis found most TCR beta V segments productive about 90% or about 30% of the time.

Vbeta (60) and Jbeta (13) primers were used in the PCR. Generated by immunoSEQ multiplex PCR, the TCRdb table keeps only in-frame clones and is missing some. The sample lists some 180,000 clones; around four fifths were seen once. This clone is a singleton in its sample. Its antigen is currently unknown. Germline lookup yields CDR1 SGHRS and CDR2 YFSETQ. The CDR3 is 17 residues long. Deletions cut 1 base from V and 3 bases from J, with 19 bases between. The sequence derives from a man aged 18-30 years in good health and CMV-seronegative. Sequenced material: PBMCs. The chain uses TRBV5-1 and TRBJ1-2; D might be TRBD1 (5 bases). The CDR3 loop reads CASSLNQLAQGYYGYTF. The CDR3 DNA is TGCGCCAGCAGCTTGAATCAGCTCGCTCAGGGTTACTATGGCTACACCTTC.